This T cell receptor (beta chain) was profiled in a study of a mutant IDH1 vaccine in newly diagnosed glioma. Study context: Beginning 4-6 weeks after radiotherapy alone, or with temozolomide cycles, vaccination took place.

TCRdb's table, derived via immunoSEQ multiplex PCR, lists solely in-frame clones and lacks some. The profile shows fewer than 70,000 clones, 80% to 90% of them singletons. The time point was: week 5, during vaccination. All doses held 300 ug of mutant IDH1 20-mer peptide, with topical imiquimod. CDR1 is SEHNR and CDR2 is FQNEAQ in the germline V gene (reference sequence). V lost 6 bases and J lost 1, with 19 bases in between. The CDR3 extends over 17 amino acids. A word on this clone: No antigen is known for it.

The starting material was PBMCs, obtained from a glioma patient whose treatment included an IDH1 peptide vaccine. V usage is TRBV7-9 and J usage is TRBJ1-3; no clear D gene. The sequence came from a woman aged 40 to 55 with glioma. CDR3 sequence (DNA): TGTGCCAGCAGGGACTTATCCCTCTCCCTTTCTGGAAACACCATATATTTT. It yields the protein CASRDLSLSLSGNTIYF.